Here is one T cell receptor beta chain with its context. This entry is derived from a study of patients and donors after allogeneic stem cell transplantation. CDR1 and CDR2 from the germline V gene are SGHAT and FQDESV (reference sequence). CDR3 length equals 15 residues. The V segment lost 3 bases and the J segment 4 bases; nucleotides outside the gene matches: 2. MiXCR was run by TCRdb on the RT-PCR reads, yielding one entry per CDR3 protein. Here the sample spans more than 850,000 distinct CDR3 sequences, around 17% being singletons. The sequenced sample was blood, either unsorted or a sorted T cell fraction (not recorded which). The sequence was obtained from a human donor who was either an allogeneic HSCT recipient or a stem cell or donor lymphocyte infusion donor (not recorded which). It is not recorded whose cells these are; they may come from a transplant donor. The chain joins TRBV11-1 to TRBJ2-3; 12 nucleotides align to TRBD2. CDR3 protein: CASSFLAGGPDTQYF. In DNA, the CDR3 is TGTGCCAGCAGCTTTCTAGCGGGGGGGCCAGATACGCAGTATTTT.